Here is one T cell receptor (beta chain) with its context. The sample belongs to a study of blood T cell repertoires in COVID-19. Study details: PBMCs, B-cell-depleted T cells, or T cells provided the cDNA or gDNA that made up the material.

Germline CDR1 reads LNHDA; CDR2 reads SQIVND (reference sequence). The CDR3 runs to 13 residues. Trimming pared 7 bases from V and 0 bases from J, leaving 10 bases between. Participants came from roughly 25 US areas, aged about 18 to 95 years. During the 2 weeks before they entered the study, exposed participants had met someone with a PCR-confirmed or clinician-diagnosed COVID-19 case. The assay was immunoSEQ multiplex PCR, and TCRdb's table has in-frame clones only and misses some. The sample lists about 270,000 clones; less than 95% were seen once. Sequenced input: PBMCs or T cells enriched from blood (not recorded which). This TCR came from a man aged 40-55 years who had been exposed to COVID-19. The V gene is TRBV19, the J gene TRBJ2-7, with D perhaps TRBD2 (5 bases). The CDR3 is CASKSGSSYEQYF. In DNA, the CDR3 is TGTGCCAGTAAGAGCGGTAGCTCCTACGAGCAGTACTTC.